The clone carrying this TCR beta chain was counted only a few times. This sample was included in a study of patients and donors after allogeneic stem cell transplantation. CDR1 and CDR2 from the germline V gene are SGHTA and FQGNSA. This CDR3 is 15 amino acids long. V was cut by 1 base and J by 4 bases, with 13 bases left in between. TCRdb reprocessed the RT-PCR reads via MiXCR and lists one record per CDR3 protein. The sample lists under 200,000 distinct CDR3 sequences, about 29% occurring once. The chain has TRBV7-2 and TRBJ2-5; TRBD2 is a possible D gene (6 bases). Specimen: blood, either unsorted or a sorted T cell fraction (not recorded which). This TCR derives from a human donor who was either an allogeneic HSCT recipient or a stem cell or donor lymphocyte infusion donor (not recorded which). It is not recorded whose cells these are; they may come from a transplant donor. The CDR3 spells CASSLDSGGGETQYF. CDR3 sequence (DNA): TGTGCCAGCAGCTTAGATTCCGGGGGAGGAGAGACCCAGTACTTC.